Below are 22 T cell receptor beta chains sequenced from a single sample in a study of PD-L1 blockade in urothelial cancer. Time point reported: pretreatment peripheral blood. Method: immunoSEQ multiplex PCR; TCRdb's copy keeps in-frame clones and lacks some. The sample holds around 100,000 clones, about 90% seen once. Here the sequenced sample was PBMCs, taken around atezolizumab (anti-PD-L1) treatment. These receptors were collected from a man aged 55 to 70 with urothelial cancer.

The J gene is TRBJ1-5, the V gene TRBV27; the D is unclear. Looked up from germline, CDR1 is MNHEY and CDR2 is SMNVEV (reference sequence). The CDR3 is made up of 13 amino acids. V lost 2 bases, J lost 3 bases, and 5 bases lay in between. In nucleotides, the CDR3 is TGTGCCAGCAGTTTACGGGACAATCAGCCCCAGCATTTT. Its protein is CASSLRDNQPQHF.

The V call is TRBV18, the J call TRBJ2-5, with a weak D call TRBD2 (5 bases). Between the trimmed V and J ends, which lost 1 base and 4 bases, there was a span of 13 bases. Germline CDR1 and CDR2: KGHSH and LQKENI. The CDR3 is 15 amino acids. The CDR3 is CASSPRNGLRETQYF. Here the CDR3 DNA reads TGTGCCAGCTCACCACGTAACGGACTGCGAGAGACCCAGTACTTC.

The chain combines TRBV19 with TRBJ2-3; 7 bases agree with TRBD2. J was trimmed by 4 bases and V by 5 bases; bases with no gene match: 6. Germline V gives CDR1 LNHDA, CDR2 SQIVND (reference sequence). The CDR3 length is 14 residues. The chain's CDR3 is CASSVASGSDTQYF. The CDR3 DNA is TGTGCCAGTAGTGTGGCTAGCGGATCAGATACGCAGTATTTT.

The J gene is TRBJ2-7, the V gene TRBV6-1; D unresolved. V dropped 7 bases and J dropped 0 bases, with 13 bases sitting between them. Germline lookup yields CDR1 MNHNS and CDR2 SASEGT. The CDR3 is 14 amino acids. The CDR3 loop is CASKEALVSYEQYF. The DNA for the CDR3 is TGTGCCAGCAAAGAGGCGTTGGTCTCCTACGAGCAGTACTTC.

The J gene is TRBJ1-1, the V gene TRBV5-1, with a weak D call TRBD1 (5 bases). With 2 bases removed from V and 0 bases from J, the gap between germline ends came to 8 bases. Germline V CDR1 and CDR2: SGHRS, YFSETQ. This CDR3 contains 14 residues. Here the CDR3 reads CASSFQGLNTEAFF. CDR3 sequence (DNA): TGCGCCAGCAGCTTTCAGGGATTGAACACTGAAGCTTTCTTT.

This clone was picked up one time. The chain uses TRBV27 and TRBJ2-1, with TRBD2 matching 7 bases. The CDR3 consists of 17 residues. Trimming took 3 bases from V and 0 from J; bases not matched to a gene: 8. CDR1 MNHEY and CDR2 SMNVEV come from the germline V gene (reference sequence). The CDR3 DNA is TGTGCCAGCAGTTTTGAAGGGCGGGGGAGCTCCTACAATGAGCAGTTCTTC. Translation: CASSFEGRGSSYNEQFF.

This chain links TRBV6-1 with TRBJ1-2, with D perhaps TRBD1 (5 bases). The CDR3 is made up of 14 amino acids. V was clipped by 7 bases and J by 2 bases, with 14 bases between them. Germline V gene lookup returns CDR1 MNHNS and CDR2 SASEGT. This chain's CDR3 is CASTAIQGNYGYTF. The CDR3 bases are TGTGCCAGCACCGCGATTCAGGGAAACTATGGCTACACCTTC.

The chain uses TRBV11-2 and TRBJ2-3, with D perhaps TRBD2 (5 bases). From germline, CDR1 is SGHAT and CDR2 FQNNGV. Trimming left V 5 bases short and J 6 bases short, with 12 bases between. The CDR3 sequence is 13 residues long. As DNA, the CDR3 is TGTGCCAGCAGCGCCTCTCGCGGGGATACGCAGTATTTT. This codes for CASSASRGDTQYF.

The chain links TRBV5-6 to TRBJ2-1, with 11 bases fitting TRBD2. The V and J ends lost 6 bases and 3 bases, in that order; junction bases with no gene match: 8. CDR1 SGHDT and CDR2 YYEEEE come from the germline V gene. CDR3 length: 16 residues. In DNA, the CDR3 is TGTGCCAGCACCGCCGGGACTAGCGGACTCTACAATGAGCAGTTCTTC. The encoded protein is CASTAGTSGLYNEQFF.

This sequence joins TRBV9 and TRBJ2-3, with 10 bases fitting TRBD2. The CDR3 consists of 17 residues. With 2 bases clipped from V and 0 bases from J, the junction kept 6 bases outside the gene matches. The V gene's germline CDR1 is SGDLS and CDR2 YYNGEE. The CDR3 reads CASSVASGGHSTDTQYF. In DNA form, the CDR3 reads TGTGCCAGCAGCGTCGCTAGCGGGGGACATAGCACAGATACGCAGTATTTT. The complete variable domain, with remaining parts taken from reference TRBV9 and TRBJ2-3, reads DSGVTQTPKHLITATGQRVTLRCSPRSGDLSVYWYQQSLDQGLQFLIQYYNGEERAKGNILERFSAQQFPDLHSELNLSSLELGDSALYFCASSVASGGHSTDTQYFGPGTRLTVL.

The DNA for the CDR3 is TGTGCCAGCAGCCCCCGGGGGGGGCAGAGTAATGAAAAACTGTTTTTT. It is translated as CASSPRGGQSNEKLFF. The V gene is TRBV9, the J gene TRBJ1-4, with D maybe TRBD1 (6 bases). V was pared by 4 bases and J by 4 bases, with 17 bases between. The germline V gene encodes CDR1 SGDLS and CDR2 YYNGEE. The CDR3 totals 16 residues.

The CDR3 here is CASRLQGISYEQYF. The CDR3 DNA reads as TGCGCCAGCAGACTACAGGGGATCTCCTACGAGCAGTACTTC. This chain uses TRBV10-2 with TRBJ2-7, with 7 bases identical to TRBD1. This CDR3 is 14 amino acids long. Germline V CDR1 and CDR2: WSHSY, SAAADI. Unmatched junction bases numbered 5, after V lost 6 bases and J lost 0 bases.

V is TRBV28 and J is TRBJ2-7, with D unclear. This CDR3 is built from 12 residues. V was cut by 7 bases and J by 6 bases, with 13 bases left in between. Germline V CDR1 and CDR2: MDHEN, SYDVKM. CDR3 loop: CASTTAGAEQYF. CDR3 nucleotides: TGTGCCAGCACCACCGCCGGAGCCGAGCAGTACTTC.

V usage is TRBV11-2 and J usage is TRBJ1-6; D might be TRBD1 (6 bases). Trimming removed 4 bases from V and 5 bases from J, with 24 bases in between. This CDR3 spans 19 amino acids. Germline loops: CDR1 SGHAT, CDR2 FQNNGV. The chain's CDR3 is CASSSRIVQRGWDNSPLHF. As DNA, the CDR3 is TGTGCCAGCAGCTCAAGGATCGTCCAAAGGGGGTGGGATAATTCACCCCTCCACTTT.

The chain combines TRBV7-2 with TRBJ1-2; the D gene is possibly TRBD1 (6 bases). From germline, CDR1 is SGHTA and CDR2 FQGNSA. The CDR3 covers 12 residues. The V end was cut by 3 bases, the J end by 6 bases, with 8 bases between. The CDR3 bases are TGTGCCAGCAGCTTTTCAGGGGATGGCTACACCTTC. Its translation: CASSFSGDGYTF. The complete variable domain, with remaining parts taken from reference TRBV7-2 and TRBJ1-2, reads GAGVSQSPSNKVTEKGKDVELRCDPISGHTALYWYRQSLGQGLEFLIYFQGNSAPDKSGLPSDRFSAERTGGSVSTLTIQRTQQEDSAVYLCASSFSGDGYTFGSGTRLTVV.

This chain connects TRBV5-1 to TRBJ2-5; D gene uncertain. V was cut by 0 bases and J by 1 base, with 7 bases left in between. The CDR3 consists of 14 residues. Germline loops: CDR1 SGHRS, CDR2 YFSETQ. The CDR3 nucleotides read TGCGCCAGCAGCTTGGGCAGTACCCAAGAGACCCAGTACTTC. Translation: CASSLGSTQETQYF.

The chain links TRBV7-9 to TRBJ1-3; D not certain. Germline CDR1 SEHNR, CDR2 FQNEAQ (reference sequence). V was trimmed by 5 bases and J by 6 bases, leaving 14 bases between them. The length of the CDR3 is 14 residues. CDR3 DNA: TGTGCCAGCAGCGACAACTCAGGCTTAAACACCATATATTTT. Translation gives CASSDNSGLNTIYF.

This clone was detected a few times. This chain uses TRBV2 with TRBJ2-1, with TRBD2 identical over 13 bases. The ends lost 2 bases at V and 8 bases at J; junction bases unmatched: 9. CDR1 is SNHLY and CDR2 is FYNNEI in the germline V gene. This CDR3 spans 17 amino acids. CDR3 sequence (DNA): TGTGCCAGCAGTGAATCGGGACTAGCGGGAAAAGGGTATGAGCAGTTCTTC. This encodes CASSESGLAGKGYEQFF.

The chain joins TRBV5-1 to TRBJ2-4; 11 nucleotides line up with TRBD1. The germline gives CDR1 SGHRS, CDR2 YFSETQ. J gave up 4 bases and V 4 bases, and 10 bases lay outside the gene matches. The CDR3 is 17 amino acids. The CDR3 here is CASSVGQGASGKNIQYF. DNA of the CDR3: TGCGCCAGCAGCGTAGGACAGGGGGCGAGCGGTAAAAACATTCAGTACTTC. The variable domain in full, completed from reference TRBV5-1 and TRBJ2-4, reads KAGVTQTPRYLIKTRGQQVTLSCSPISGHRSVSWYQQTPGQGLQFLFEYFSETQRNKGNFPGRFSGRQFSNSRSEMNVSTLELGDSALYLCASSVGQGASGKNIQYFGAGTRLSVL.

The chain joins TRBV4-2 to TRBJ2-5; 10 positions match TRBD2. CDR3 length: 17 amino acids. The J segment lost 2 bases and the V segment lost 0 bases, leaving 6 bases of the junction unmatched. Germline CDR1 is LGHNA and CDR2 is YNFKEQ. DNA of the CDR3: TGTGCCAGCAGCCAAGATTGGACTAGCGGAGTACAAGAGACCCAGTACTTC. Translated, it gives CASSQDWTSGVQETQYF.

The chain carries TRBV27 and TRBJ2-5; tentative D call: TRBD2 (6 bases). The germline V and J ends were trimmed by 5 bases and 4 bases, with 14 bases remaining between them. Germline CDR1 and CDR2: MNHEY and SMNVEV (reference sequence). The CDR3 consists of 14 residues. CDR3 nucleotides: TGTGCCAGCAGTCCCCACCTGGGGGGAGAGACCCAGTACTTC. This sequence encodes CASSPHLGGETQYF.

This clone has just one count. J is TRBJ2-5 and V is TRBV27, with D possibly TRBD1 on 6 matching bases. CDR3 length equals 13 residues. Germline V CDR1 and CDR2: MNHEY, SMNVEV (reference sequence). The V and J ends lost 5 bases and 1 base respectively, with 8 bases between them. DNA of the CDR3: TGTGCCAGCAGTAGGACAGTCCAAGAGACCCAGTACTTC. Translating gives CASSRTVQETQYF.